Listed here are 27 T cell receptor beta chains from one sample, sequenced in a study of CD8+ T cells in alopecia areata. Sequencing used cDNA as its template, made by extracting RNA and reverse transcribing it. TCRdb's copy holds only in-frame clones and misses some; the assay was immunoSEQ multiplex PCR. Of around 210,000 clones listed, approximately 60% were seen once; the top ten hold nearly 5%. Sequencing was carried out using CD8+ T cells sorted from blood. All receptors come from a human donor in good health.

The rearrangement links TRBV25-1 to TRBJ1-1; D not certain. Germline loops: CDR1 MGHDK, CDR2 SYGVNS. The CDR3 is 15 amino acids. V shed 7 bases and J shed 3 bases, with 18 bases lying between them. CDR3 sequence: CASTHNGRGDTEAFF. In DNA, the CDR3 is TGTGCCAGCACCCATAACGGTCGCGGAGACACTGAAGCTTTCTTT.

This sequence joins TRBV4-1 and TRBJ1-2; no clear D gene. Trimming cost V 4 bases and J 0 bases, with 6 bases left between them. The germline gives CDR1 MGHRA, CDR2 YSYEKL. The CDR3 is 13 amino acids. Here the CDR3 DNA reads TGCGCCAGCAGCCCAGATACTAACTATGGCTACACCTTC. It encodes CASSPDTNYGYTF.

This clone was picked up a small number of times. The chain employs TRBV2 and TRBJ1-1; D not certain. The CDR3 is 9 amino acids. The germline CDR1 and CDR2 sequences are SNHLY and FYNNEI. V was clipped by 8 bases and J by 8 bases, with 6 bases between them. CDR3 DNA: TGTGCCAGCCCTGACGAAGCTTTCTTT. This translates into CASPDEAFF.

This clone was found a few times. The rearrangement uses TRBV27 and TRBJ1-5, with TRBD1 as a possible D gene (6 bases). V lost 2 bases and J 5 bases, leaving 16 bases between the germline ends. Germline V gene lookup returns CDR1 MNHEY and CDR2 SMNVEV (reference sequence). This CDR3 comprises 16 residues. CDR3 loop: CASSLVPGGRDQPQHF. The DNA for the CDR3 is TGTGCCAGCAGTTTAGTCCCGGGGGGCAGGGATCAGCCCCAGCATTTT.

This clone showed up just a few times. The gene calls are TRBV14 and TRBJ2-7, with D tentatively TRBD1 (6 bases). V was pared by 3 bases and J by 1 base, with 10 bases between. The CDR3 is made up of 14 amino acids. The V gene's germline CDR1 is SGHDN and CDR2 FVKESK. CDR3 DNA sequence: TGTGCCAGCAGCCATTACAGGGAGTCCTACGAGCAGTACTTC. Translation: CASSHYRESYEQYF.

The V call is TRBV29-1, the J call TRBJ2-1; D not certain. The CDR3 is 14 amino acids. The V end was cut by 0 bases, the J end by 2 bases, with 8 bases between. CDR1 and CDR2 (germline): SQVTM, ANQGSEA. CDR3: CSVEDLGPYNEQFF. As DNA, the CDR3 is TGCAGCGTTGAAGATCTAGGACCCTACAATGAGCAGTTCTTC.

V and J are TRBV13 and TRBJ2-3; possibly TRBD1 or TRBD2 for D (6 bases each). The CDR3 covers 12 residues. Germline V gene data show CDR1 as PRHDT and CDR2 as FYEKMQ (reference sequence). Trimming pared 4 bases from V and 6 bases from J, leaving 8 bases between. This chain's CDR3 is CASSSGADTQYF. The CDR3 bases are TGTGCCAGCAGCTCGGGGGCGGATACGCAGTATTTT.

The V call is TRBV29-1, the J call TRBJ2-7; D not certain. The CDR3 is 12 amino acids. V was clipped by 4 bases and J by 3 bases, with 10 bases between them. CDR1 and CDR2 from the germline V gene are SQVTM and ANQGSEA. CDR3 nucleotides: TGCAGCGTTGTAGGGCCCTTCTACGAGCAGTACTTC. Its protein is CSVVGPFYEQYF.

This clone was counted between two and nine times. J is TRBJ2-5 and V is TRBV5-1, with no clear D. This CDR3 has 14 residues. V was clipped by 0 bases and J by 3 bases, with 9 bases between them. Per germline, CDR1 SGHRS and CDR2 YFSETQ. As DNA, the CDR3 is TGCGCCAGCAGCTTGGCCACTGGGGAAGAGACCCAGTACTTC. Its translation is CASSLATGEETQYF.

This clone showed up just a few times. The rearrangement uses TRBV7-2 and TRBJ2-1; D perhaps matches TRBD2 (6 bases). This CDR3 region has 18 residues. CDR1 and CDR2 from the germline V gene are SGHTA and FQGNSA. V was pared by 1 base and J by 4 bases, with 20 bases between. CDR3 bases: TGTGCCAGCAGCTTAGATCGCCCGAGTAGCGGATTTTACAATGAGCAGTTCTTC. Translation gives CASSLDRPSSGFYNEQFF. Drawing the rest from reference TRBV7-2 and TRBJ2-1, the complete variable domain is GAGVSQSPSNKVTEKGKDVELRCDPISGHTALYWYRQSLGQGLEFLIYFQGNSAPDKSGLPSDRFSAERTGGSVSTLTIQRTQQEDSAVYLCASSLDRPSSGFYNEQFFGPGTRLTVL.

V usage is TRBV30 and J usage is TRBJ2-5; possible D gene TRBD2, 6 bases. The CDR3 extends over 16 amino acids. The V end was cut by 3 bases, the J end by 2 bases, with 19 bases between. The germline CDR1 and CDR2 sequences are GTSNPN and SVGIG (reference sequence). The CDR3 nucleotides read TGTGCCTGGAGCCTAGGGGCTAGCGTGTTACAAGAGACCCAGTACTTC. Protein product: CAWSLGASVLQETQYF.

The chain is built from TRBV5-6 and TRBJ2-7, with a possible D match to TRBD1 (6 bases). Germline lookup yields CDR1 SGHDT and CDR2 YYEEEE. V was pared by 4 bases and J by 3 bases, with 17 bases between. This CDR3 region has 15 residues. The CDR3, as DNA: TGTGCCAGCAGCCCCAGCCCCAGGGGATACTACGAGCAGTACTTC. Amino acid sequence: CASSPSPRGYYEQYF.

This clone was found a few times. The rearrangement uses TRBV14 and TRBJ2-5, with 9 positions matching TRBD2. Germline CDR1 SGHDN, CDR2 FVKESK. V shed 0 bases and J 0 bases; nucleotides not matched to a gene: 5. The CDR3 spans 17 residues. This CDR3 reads CASSQEVSSGDQETQYF. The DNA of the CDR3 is TGTGCCAGCAGCCAAGAGGTTTCTAGCGGGGACCAAGAGACCCAGTACTTC.

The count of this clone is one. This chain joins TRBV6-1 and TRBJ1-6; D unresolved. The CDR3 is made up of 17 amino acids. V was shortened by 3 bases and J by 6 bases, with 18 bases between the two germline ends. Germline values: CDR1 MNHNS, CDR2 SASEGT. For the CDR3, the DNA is TGTGCCAGCAGTGATACCCTTGGAGACGGACCTAATTCACCCCTCCACTTT. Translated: CASSDTLGDGPNSPLHF.

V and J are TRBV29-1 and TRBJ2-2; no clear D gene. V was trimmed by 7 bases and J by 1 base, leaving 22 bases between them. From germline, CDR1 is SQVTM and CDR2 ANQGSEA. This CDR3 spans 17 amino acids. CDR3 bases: TGCAGCGCCTGCAAGGGCCCGACACTTGAGAACACCGGGGAGCTGTTTTTT. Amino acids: CSACKGPTLENTGELFF.

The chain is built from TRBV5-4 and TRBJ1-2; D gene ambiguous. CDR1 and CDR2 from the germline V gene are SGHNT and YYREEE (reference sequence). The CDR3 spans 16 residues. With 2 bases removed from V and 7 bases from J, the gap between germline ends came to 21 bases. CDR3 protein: CASSFSSSAKGGGYTF. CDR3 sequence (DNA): TGTGCCAGCAGCTTCTCTTCCAGCGCCAAAGGAGGTGGCTACACCTTC.

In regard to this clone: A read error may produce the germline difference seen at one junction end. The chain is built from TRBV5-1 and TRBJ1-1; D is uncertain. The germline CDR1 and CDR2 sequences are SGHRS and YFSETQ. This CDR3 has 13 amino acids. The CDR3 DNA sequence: TGCGCCAGCAGTTTGGAGGACTGGACTGAAGCTTTCTTT. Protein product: CASSLEDWTEAFF.

CDR3 bases: TGTGCCACCAGCAGCTCCGGGGGGGCCGGTGAAAAACTGTTTTTT. This gives the protein CATSSSGGAGEKLFF. The V gene is TRBV15, the J gene TRBJ1-4, with D perhaps TRBD1 (6 bases). This CDR3 has 15 amino acids. In germline, CDR1 is LNHNV, CDR2 YYDKDF (reference sequence). Trimming removed 3 bases from V and 7 bases from J, with 15 bases in between.

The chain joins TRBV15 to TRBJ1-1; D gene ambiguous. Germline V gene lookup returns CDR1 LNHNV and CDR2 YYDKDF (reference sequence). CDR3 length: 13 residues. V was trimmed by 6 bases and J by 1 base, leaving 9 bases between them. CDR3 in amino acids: CATRETSNTEAFF. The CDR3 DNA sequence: TGTGCCACCAGGGAGACCTCGAACACTGAAGCTTTCTTT.

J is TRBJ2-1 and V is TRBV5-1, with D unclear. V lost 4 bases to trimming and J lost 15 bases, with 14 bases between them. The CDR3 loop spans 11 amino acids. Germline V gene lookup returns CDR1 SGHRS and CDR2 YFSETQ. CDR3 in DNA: TGCGCCAGCAGCGCGAAAGACAAACCGTTCTTC. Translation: CASSAKDKPFF.

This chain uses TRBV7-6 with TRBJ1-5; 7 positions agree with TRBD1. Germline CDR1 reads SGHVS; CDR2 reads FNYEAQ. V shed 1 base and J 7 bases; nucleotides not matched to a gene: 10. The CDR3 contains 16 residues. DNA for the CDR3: TGTGCCAGCAGCTTAGAGGAGACAGGGTTTGGGCAGCCCCAGCATTTT. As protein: CASSLEETGFGQPQHF.

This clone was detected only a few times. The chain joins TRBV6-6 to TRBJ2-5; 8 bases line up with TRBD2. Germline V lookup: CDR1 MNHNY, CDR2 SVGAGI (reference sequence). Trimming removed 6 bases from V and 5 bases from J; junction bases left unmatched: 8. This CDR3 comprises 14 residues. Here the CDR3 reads CASRTGGPRETQYF. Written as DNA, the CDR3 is TGTGCCAGCAGGACGGGGGGGCCCCGGGAGACCCAGTACTTC.

DNA of the CDR3: TGCAGTGCCGACGGGGATGAGACCCAGTACTTC. It specifies CSADGDETQYF. The chain recombines TRBV20-1 with TRBJ2-5; D may be TRBD2 (5 bases). V shed 6 bases and J shed 5 bases, with 10 bases lying between them. Germline CDR1 is DFQATT and CDR2 is SNEGSKA (reference sequence). The CDR3 has 11 residues.

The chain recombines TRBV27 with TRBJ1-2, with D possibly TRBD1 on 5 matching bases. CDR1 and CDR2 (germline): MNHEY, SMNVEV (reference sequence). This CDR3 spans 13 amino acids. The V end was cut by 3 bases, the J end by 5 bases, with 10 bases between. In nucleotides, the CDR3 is TGTGCCAGCAGTTTCGGGGCTGAATATGGCTACACCTTC. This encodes CASSFGAEYGYTF.

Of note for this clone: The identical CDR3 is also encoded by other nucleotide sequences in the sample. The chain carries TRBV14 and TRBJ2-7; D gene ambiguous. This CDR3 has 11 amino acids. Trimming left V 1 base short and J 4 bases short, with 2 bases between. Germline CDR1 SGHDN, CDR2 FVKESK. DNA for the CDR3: TGTGCCAGCAGCCAAGGGTACGAGCAGTACTTC. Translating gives CASSQGYEQYF.

The CDR3 is CATSRDLGIGEQYF. The CDR3, as DNA: TGTGCCACCAGCAGAGATCTTGGCATCGGCGAGCAGTACTTC. The rearrangement joins TRBV15 to TRBJ2-7, with no clear D. Trimming took 0 bases from V and 6 from J, leaving 12 bases between them. Germline-derived CDR1 and CDR2 are LNHNV and YYDKDF (reference sequence). The CDR3 loop spans 14 amino acids.

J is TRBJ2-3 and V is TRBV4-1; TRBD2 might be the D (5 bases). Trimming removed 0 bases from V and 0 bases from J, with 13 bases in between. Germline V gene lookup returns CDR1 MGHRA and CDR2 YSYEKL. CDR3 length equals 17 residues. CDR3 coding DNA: TGCGCCAGCAGCCAAGAAATCAGAGGGCCAAGCACAGATACGCAGTATTTT. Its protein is CASSQEIRGPSTDTQYF.